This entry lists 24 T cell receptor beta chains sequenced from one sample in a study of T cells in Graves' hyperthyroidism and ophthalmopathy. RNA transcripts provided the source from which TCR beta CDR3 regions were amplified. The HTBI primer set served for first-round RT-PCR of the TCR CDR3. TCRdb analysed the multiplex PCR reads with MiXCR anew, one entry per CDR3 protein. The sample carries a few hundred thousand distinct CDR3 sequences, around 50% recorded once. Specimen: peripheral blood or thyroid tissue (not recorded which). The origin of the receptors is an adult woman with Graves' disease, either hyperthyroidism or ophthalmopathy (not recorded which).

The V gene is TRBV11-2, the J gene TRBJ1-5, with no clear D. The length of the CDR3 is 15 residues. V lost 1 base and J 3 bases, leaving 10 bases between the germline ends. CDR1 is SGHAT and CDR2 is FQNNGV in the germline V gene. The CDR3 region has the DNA TGTGCCAGCAGCTTAGGTGCACCTTACAATCAGCCCCAGCATTTT. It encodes CASSLGAPYNQPQHF.

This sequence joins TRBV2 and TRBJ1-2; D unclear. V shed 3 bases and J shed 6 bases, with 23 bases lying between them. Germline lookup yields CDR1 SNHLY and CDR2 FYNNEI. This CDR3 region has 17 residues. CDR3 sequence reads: CASSETRSGRAYHGYTF. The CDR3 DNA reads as TGTGCCAGCAGTGAGACGCGGAGCGGCCGGGCCTACCATGGCTACACCTTC.

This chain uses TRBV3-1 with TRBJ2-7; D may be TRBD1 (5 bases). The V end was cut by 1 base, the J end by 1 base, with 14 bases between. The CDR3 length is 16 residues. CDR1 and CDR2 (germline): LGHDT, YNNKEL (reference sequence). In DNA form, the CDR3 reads TGTGCCAGCAGCCAAGGACAGACGGTCATATCCTACGAGCAGTACTTC. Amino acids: CASSQGQTVISYEQYF.

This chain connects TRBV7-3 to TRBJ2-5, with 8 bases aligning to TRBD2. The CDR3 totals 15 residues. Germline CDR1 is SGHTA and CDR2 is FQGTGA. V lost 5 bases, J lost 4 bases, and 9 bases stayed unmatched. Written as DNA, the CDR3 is TGTGCCAGCAGCCCCCGGGGGGGGACCCGAGAGACCCAGTACTTC. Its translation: CASSPRGGTRETQYF.

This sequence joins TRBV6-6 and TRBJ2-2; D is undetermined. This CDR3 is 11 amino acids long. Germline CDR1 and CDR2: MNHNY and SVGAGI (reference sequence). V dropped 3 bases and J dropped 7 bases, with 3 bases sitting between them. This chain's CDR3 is CASSYGGELFF. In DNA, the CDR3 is TGTGCCAGCAGTTATGGCGGGGAGCTGTTTTTT.

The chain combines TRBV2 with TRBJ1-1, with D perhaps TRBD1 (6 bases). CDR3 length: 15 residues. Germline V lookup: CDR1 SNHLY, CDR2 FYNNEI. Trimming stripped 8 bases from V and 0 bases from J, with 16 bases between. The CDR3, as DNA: TGTGCCAGCGAGGAGGGGGGCGTCATGAACACTGAAGCTTTCTTT. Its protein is CASEEGGVMNTEAFF.

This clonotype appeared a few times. The CDR3 loop reads CSVGTGRGTEAFF. In DNA form, the CDR3 reads TGCAGCGTCGGTACAGGACGGGGCACTGAAGCTTTCTTT. V usage is TRBV29-1 and J usage is TRBJ1-1; TRBD1 is a possible D gene (5 bases). Trimming removed 6 bases at V and 4 bases at J, with 15 bases between. CDR3 length: 13 residues. CDR1 is SQVTM and CDR2 is ANQGSEA in the germline V gene.

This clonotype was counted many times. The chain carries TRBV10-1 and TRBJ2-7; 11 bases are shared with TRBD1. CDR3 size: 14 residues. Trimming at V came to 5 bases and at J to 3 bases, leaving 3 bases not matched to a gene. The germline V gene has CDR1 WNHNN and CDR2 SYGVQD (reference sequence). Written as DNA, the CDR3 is TGCGCCAGCAGTACCGGGACAGGGGGCTACGAGCAGTACTTC. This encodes CASSTGTGGYEQYF.

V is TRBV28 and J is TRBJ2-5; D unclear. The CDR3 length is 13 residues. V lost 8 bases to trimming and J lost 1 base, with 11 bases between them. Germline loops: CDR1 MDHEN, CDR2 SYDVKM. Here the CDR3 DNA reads TGTGCCAGCCGACCGGAAGTCCAAGAGACCCAGTACTTC. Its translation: CASRPEVQETQYF. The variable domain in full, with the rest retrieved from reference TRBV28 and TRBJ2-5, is DVKVTQSSRYLVKRTGEKVFLECVQDMDHENMFWYRQDPGLGLRLIYFSYDVKMKEKGDIPEGYSVSREKKERFSLILESASTNQTSMYLCASRPEVQETQYFGPGTRLLVL.

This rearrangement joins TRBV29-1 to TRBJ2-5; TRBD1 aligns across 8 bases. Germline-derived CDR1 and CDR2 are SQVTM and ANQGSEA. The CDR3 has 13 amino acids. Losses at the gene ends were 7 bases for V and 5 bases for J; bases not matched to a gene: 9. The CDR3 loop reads CSARQGIKETQYF. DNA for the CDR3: TGCAGCGCCCGACAGGGGATCAAGGAGACCCAGTACTTC. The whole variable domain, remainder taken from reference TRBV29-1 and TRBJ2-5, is SAVISQKPSRDICQRGTSLTIQCQVDSQVTMMFWYRQQPGQSLTLIATANQGSEATYESGFVIDKFPISRPNLTFSTLTVSNMSPEDSSIYLCSARQGIKETQYFGPGTRLLVL.

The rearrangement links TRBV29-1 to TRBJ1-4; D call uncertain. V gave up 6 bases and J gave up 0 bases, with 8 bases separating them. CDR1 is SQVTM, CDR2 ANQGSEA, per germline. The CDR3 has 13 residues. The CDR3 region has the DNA TGCAGCGTGGTAGTTGCAACTAATGAAAAACTGTTTTTT. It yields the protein CSVVVATNEKLFF.

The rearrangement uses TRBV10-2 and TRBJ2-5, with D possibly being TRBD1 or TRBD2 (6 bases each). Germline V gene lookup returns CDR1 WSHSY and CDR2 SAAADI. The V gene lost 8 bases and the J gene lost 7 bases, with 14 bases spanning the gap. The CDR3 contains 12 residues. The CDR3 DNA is TGCGCCAGCGCGGGACAACCAAGGACCCAGTACTTC. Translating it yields CASAGQPRTQYF.

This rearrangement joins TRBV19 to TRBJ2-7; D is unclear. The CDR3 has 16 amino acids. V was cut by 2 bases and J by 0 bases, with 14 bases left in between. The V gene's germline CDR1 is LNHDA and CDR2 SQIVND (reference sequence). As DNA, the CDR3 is TGTGCCAGTAGTATACGGCCTCCCAAAGGCTCCTACGAGCAGTACTTC. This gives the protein CASSIRPPKGSYEQYF.

The CDR3 DNA follows: TGCGCCAGCAGCCCAAGACTAGCGGGAGCCCACGAGCAGTACTTC. Its protein is CASSPRLAGAHEQYF. The chain has TRBV5-1 and TRBJ2-7; 12 positions agree with TRBD2. J was trimmed by 5 bases and V by 4 bases; bases with no gene match: 7. Germline V gene lookup returns CDR1 SGHRS and CDR2 YFSETQ. This CDR3 has 15 residues.

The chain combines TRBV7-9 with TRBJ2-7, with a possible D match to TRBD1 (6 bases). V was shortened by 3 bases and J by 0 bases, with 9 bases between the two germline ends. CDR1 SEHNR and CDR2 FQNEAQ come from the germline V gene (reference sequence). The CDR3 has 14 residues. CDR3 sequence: CASSFTRGSYEQYF. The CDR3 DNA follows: TGTGCCAGCAGCTTTACCAGGGGCTCCTACGAGCAGTACTTC.

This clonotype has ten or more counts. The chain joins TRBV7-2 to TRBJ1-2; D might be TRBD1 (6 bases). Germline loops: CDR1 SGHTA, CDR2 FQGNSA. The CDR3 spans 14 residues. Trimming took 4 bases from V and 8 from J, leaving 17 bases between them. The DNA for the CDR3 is TGTGCCAGCAGCTCTCACAGGGACCCGGCGGGCTACACCTTC. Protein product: CASSSHRDPAGYTF.

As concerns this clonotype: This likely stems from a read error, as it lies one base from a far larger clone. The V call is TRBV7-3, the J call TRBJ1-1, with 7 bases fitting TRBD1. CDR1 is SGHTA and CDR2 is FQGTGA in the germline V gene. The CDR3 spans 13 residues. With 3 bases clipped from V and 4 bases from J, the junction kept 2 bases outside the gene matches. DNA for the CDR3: TGTGCCAGCAGCTTTAGACAGGGCACTGAAGCTTTCTTT. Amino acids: CASSFRQGTEAFF.

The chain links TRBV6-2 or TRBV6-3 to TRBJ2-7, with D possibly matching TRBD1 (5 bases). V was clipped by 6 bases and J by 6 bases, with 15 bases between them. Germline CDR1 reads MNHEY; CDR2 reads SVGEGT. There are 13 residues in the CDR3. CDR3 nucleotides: TGTGCCAGCAGCGCCAGGGTTCCGGGCGAGCAGTACTTC. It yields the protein CASSARVPGEQYF.

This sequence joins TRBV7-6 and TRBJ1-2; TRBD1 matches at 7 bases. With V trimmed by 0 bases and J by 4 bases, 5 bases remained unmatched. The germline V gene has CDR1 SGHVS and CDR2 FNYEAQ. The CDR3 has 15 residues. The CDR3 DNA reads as TGTGCCAGCAGCTTAGCCGGGCCAGGGGGCTATGGCTACACCTTC. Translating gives CASSLAGPGGYGYTF. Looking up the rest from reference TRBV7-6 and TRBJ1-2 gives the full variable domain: GAGVSQSPRYKVTKRGQDVALRCDPISGHVSLYWYRQALGQGPEFLTYFNYEAQQDKSGLPNDRFSAERPEGSISTLTIQRTEQRDSAMYRCASSLAGPGGYGYTFGSGTRLTVV.

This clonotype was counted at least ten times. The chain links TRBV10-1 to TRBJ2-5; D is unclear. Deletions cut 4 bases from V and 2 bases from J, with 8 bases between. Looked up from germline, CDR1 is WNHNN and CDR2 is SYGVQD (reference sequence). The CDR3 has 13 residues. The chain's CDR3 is CASSVGPQETQYF. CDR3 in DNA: TGCGCCAGCAGTGTTGGCCCTCAAGAGACCCAGTACTTC.

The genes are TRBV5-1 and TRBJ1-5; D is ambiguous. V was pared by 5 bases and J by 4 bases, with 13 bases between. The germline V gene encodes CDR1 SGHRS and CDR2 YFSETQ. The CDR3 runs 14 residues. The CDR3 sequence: CASSSGPLNQPQHF. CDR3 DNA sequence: TGCGCCAGCAGTTCGGGTCCTTTAAATCAGCCCCAGCATTTT.

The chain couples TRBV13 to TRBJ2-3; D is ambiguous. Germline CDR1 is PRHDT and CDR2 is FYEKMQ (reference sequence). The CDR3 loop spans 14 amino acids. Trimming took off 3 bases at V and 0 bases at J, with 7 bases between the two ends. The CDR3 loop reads CASSFSTSTDTQYF. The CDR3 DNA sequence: TGTGCCAGCAGCTTCTCGACTAGCACAGATACGCAGTATTTT.

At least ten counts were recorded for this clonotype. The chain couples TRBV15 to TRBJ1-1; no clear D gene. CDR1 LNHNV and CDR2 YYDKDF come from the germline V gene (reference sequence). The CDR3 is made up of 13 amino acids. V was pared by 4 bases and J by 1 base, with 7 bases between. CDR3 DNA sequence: TGTGCCACCAGCACGCCAGAGAACACTGAAGCTTTCTTT. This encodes CATSTPENTEAFF. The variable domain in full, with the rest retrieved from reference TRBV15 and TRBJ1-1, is DAMVIQNPRYQVTQFGKPVTLSCSQTLNHNVMYWYQQKSSQAPKLLFHYYDKDFNNEADTPDNFQSRRPNTSFCFLDIRSPGLGDTAMYLCATSTPENTEAFFGQGTRLTVV.

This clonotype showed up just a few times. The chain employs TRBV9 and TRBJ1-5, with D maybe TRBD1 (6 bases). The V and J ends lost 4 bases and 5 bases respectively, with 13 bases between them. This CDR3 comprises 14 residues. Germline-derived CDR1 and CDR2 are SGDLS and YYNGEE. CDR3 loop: CASSLGGNDQPQHF. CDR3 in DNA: TGTGCCAGCAGCCTAGGGGGGAACGATCAGCCCCAGCATTTT.